These 30 T cell receptor beta chains originate from one sample sequenced in a study of blood T cell repertoires in COVID-19. TCRdb keeps only in-frame clones here, not all; method: immunoSEQ multiplex PCR. Of 200,000 to 300,000 clones in the sample, roughly 86% were seen once. The material sequenced was peripheral blood. Source of these receptors: a woman in her sixties or seventies with COVID-19, enrolled during active disease.

About this clone: Other DNA sequences in this sample translate to the same CDR3. This chain connects TRBV18 to TRBJ1-2; possibly TRBD1 for D (5 bases). The CDR3 is 13 residues long. The V end lost 3 bases, the J end lost 3 bases, and 8 bases lay between the germline ends. Germline assignment: CDR1 KGHSH and CDR2 LQKENI. The CDR3 DNA reads TGTGCCAGCTCACCTCAGGGTGACTATGGCTACACCTTC. Amino acid sequence: CASSPQGDYGYTF.

The chain joins TRBV28 to TRBJ2-6; D is perhaps TRBD2 (6 bases). The CDR3 is 15 residues long. From germline, CDR1 is MDHEN and CDR2 SYDVKM. Trimming shortened V by 3 bases and J by 1 base, and 7 bases separated the two germline ends. CDR3 coding DNA: TGTGCCAGCAGTTTGGGGGGATCTGGGGCCAACGTCCTGACTTTC. This sequence encodes CASSLGGSGANVLTF.

The V and J genes are TRBV5-1 and TRBJ2-7; 7 nucleotides line up with TRBD2. This CDR3 has 15 amino acids. In germline, CDR1 is SGHRS, CDR2 YFSETQ. Germline trimming cut 0 bases from V and 3 bases from J; bases unmatched to any gene: 6. The DNA of the CDR3 is TGCGCCAGCAGCTTGGTTGTGGGGGGGAGCTACGAGCAGTACTTC. Amino acids: CASSLVVGGSYEQYF.

The J gene is TRBJ1-1, the V gene TRBV7-9; perhaps TRBD1 as D (5 bases). The CDR3 covers 13 residues. Trimming took 3 bases from V and 7 from J, leaving 12 bases between them. Germline V lookup: CDR1 SEHNR, CDR2 FQNEAQ (reference sequence). The CDR3 region is CASSFGGYDEAFF. CDR3 in DNA: TGTGCCAGCAGCTTTGGGGGGTATGATGAAGCTTTCTTT.

The chain carries TRBV5-1 and TRBJ2-3; D is undetermined. Germline V gene sequence: CDR1 SGHRS, CDR2 YFSETQ. This CDR3 has 15 amino acids. V dropped 0 bases and J dropped 0 bases, with 8 bases sitting between them. CDR3 coding DNA: TGCGCCAGCAGCTTGGCCCGACTTAGCACAGATACGCAGTATTTT. It translates to CASSLARLSTDTQYF.

This clone was seen only once. V is TRBV18 and J is TRBJ1-2; possible D gene TRBD1, 6 bases. Germline-derived CDR1 and CDR2 are KGHSH and LQKENI. Trimming stripped 5 bases from V and 8 bases from J, with 12 bases between. The CDR3 covers 12 residues. CDR3 protein: CASSEQGWGYTF. The CDR3 nucleotides read TGTGCCAGCTCAGAACAGGGTTGGGGCTACACCTTC.

The chain employs TRBV28 and TRBJ2-2, with a possible D match to TRBD2 (6 bases). The ends were cut back, 3 bases at V and 7 bases at J, with 12 bases in the middle. The CDR3 loop spans 14 amino acids. From germline, CDR1 is MDHEN and CDR2 SYDVKM. DNA for the CDR3: TGTGCCAGCAGTTTGTCTAGCGCGTACGGGGAGCTGTTTTTT. Protein product: CASSLSSAYGELFF.

The chain joins TRBV19 to TRBJ2-4, with a possible D match to TRBD2 (5 bases). The V end lost 4 bases, the J end lost 0 bases, and 10 bases lay between the germline ends. This CDR3 comprises 15 residues. Germline V lookup: CDR1 LNHDA, CDR2 SQIVND (reference sequence). Written as DNA, the CDR3 is TGTGCCAGTAGTACTACGGGAATAGCCAAAAACATTCAGTACTTC. It encodes CASSTTGIAKNIQYF.

J is TRBJ1-4 and V is TRBV4-2; 11 positions match TRBD1. V lost 4 bases and J lost 0; bases outside the gene matches: 10. The CDR3 totals 19 residues. Germline loops: CDR1 LGHNA, CDR2 YNFKEQ. CDR3 in DNA: TGTGCCAGCAGCCCCTTGCGGGGGACAGGGGGTACAACTAATGAAAAACTGTTTTTT. This translates into CASSPLRGTGGTTNEKLFF.

The rearrangement uses TRBV9 and TRBJ2-7, with D unclear. There are 14 residues in the CDR3. Looked up from germline, CDR1 is SGDLS and CDR2 is YYNGEE. The V end was cut by 0 bases, the J end by 7 bases, with 14 bases between. In nucleotides, the CDR3 is TGTGCCAGCAGCGTAGCGCCTTACCCCCTAGAGCAGTACTTC. Residues: CASSVAPYPLEQYF.

The chain carries TRBV24-1 and TRBJ2-3; D is undetermined. Trimming removed 6 bases from V and 2 bases from J, with 23 bases in between. Germline values: CDR1 KGHDR, CDR2 SFDVKD. This CDR3 is 18 amino acids long. Here the CDR3 reads CATSTPQLIRSFTDTQYF. The CDR3 DNA is TGTGCCACCAGTACCCCCCAACTAATAAGAAGCTTCACAGATACGCAGTATTTT.

This chain joins TRBV7-5 and TRBJ2-7; TRBD2, as called in the table, went unchecked against the DNA. TRBV7-5 is classified as a pseudogene. This CDR3 comprises 21 residues. CDR3 sequence reads: CVRNQVPGLAGTSGSTYEQYF. CDR3 nucleotide sequence: TGTGTCAGAAACCAGGTCCCGGGACTAGCGGGGACGAGTGGTTCCACCTACGAGCAGTACTTC.

The CDR3 spells CAWSAMGQANNEQFF. CDR3 sequence (DNA): TGTGCCTGGAGTGCGATGGGACAGGCCAACAATGAGCAGTTCTTC. The rearrangement joins TRBV30 to TRBJ2-1, with 8 bases aligning to TRBD1. Germline trimming cut 1 base from V and 5 bases from J; bases unmatched to any gene: 7. The CDR3 sequence is 15 residues long. Germline V lookup: CDR1 GTSNPN, CDR2 SVGIG (reference sequence).

The chain combines TRBV18 with TRBJ2-3; a weak D match, TRBD2 (5 bases). Trimming took off 0 bases at V and 6 bases at J, with 19 bases between the two ends. Germline V lookup: CDR1 KGHSH, CDR2 LQKENI. The CDR3 contains 17 residues. The CDR3 DNA is TGTGCCAGCTCACCACCCCGGGGAGTTTCAAAGGTTGATACGCAGTATTTT. Protein product: CASSPPRGVSKVDTQYF.

The chain joins TRBV2 to TRBJ1-2, with 12 bases fitting TRBD1. Unmatched junction bases numbered 5, after V lost 4 bases and J lost 8 bases. CDR3 length equals 14 residues. Germline-derived CDR1 and CDR2 are SNHLY and FYNNEI. CDR3 residues: CASSGGQGASGYTF. CDR3 sequence (DNA): TGTGCCAGCAGTGGGGGACAGGGGGCTTCGGGCTACACCTTC.

The chain couples TRBV18 to TRBJ1-5; TRBD1 might be the D (6 bases). CDR3 length: 15 amino acids. Trimming took off 4 bases at V and 4 bases at J, with 14 bases between the two ends. Germline lookup yields CDR1 KGHSH and CDR2 LQKENI. The CDR3 DNA reads TGTGCCAGCTCACTGACGAAGGGGGGGAATCAGCCCCAGCATTTT. Its protein product is CASSLTKGGNQPQHF.

J is TRBJ1-5 and V is TRBV6-6; D remains ambiguous. The CDR3 contains 15 residues. Germline V gene lookup returns CDR1 MNHNY and CDR2 SVGAGI (reference sequence). V lost 6 bases, J lost 7 bases, and 19 bases lay in between. This CDR3 is CASSPLGFQEQPQHF. The CDR3 region has the DNA TGTGCCAGCAGCCCCCTCGGTTTCCAGGAACAGCCCCAGCATTTT.

The V call is TRBV4-1, the J call TRBJ2-1, with 8 bases that match TRBD2. The length of the CDR3 is 16 residues. Germline CDR1 is MGHRA and CDR2 is YSYEKL. V lost 0 bases to trimming and J lost 12 bases; unmatched junction nucleotides: 13. CDR3 protein: CASSQEGTSRWEGQFF. DNA for the CDR3: TGCGCCAGCAGCCAAGAGGGGACTAGTCGTTGGGAGGGGCAGTTCTTC.

The V call is TRBV7-9, the J call TRBJ1-6; D call uncertain. V was clipped by 5 bases and J by 9 bases, with 11 bases between them. This CDR3 has 13 residues. The germline gives CDR1 SEHNR, CDR2 FQNEAQ (reference sequence). The chain's CDR3 is CASSNTEASPLHF. The CDR3 region has the DNA TGTGCCAGCAGCAATACGGAGGCTTCACCCCTCCACTTT.

The V call is TRBV5-1, the J call TRBJ1-5; 9 bases map to TRBD1. The CDR3 totals 14 residues. V lost 4 bases, J lost 6 bases, and 5 bases stayed unmatched. Germline assignment: CDR1 SGHRS and CDR2 YFSETQ. The CDR3 is CASSTGQGSQPQHF. Written as DNA, the CDR3 is TGCGCCAGCAGCACGGGACAGGGTAGTCAGCCCCAGCATTTT.

J is TRBJ1-2 and V is TRBV5-6, with 8 nucleotides matching TRBD1. This CDR3 contains 14 residues. Germline V gives CDR1 SGHDT, CDR2 YYEEEE. The V segment lost 3 bases and the J segment 8 bases; nucleotides outside the gene matches: 9. The CDR3 DNA is TGTGCCAGCAGCTCACGAGGACAGGGAGAGGGCTACACCTTC. Translating gives CASSSRGQGEGYTF.

J is TRBJ2-1 and V is TRBV9, with 8 bases fitting TRBD2. The CDR3 extends over 15 amino acids. After removal of 3 bases from V and 8 bases from J, the junction contained 10 bases not matched to a gene. Per the germline V gene, CDR1 is SGDLS and CDR2 is YYNGEE. This chain's CDR3 is CASSGLTGGRDEQFF. CDR3 in DNA: TGTGCCAGCAGCGGGCTAACGGGAGGGCGCGATGAGCAGTTCTTC.

The chain couples TRBV11-2 to TRBJ1-4; 8 bases fit TRBD1. Losses at the gene ends were 1 base for V and 8 bases for J; bases not matched to a gene: 6. This CDR3 comprises 15 residues. From germline, CDR1 is SGHAT and CDR2 FQNNGV. CDR3 loop: CASSLAVTGVEKLFF. CDR3 in DNA: TGTGCCAGCAGCTTAGCCGTGACAGGGGTAGAAAAACTGTTTTTT.

This clone showed up just once. The rearrangement joins TRBV6-2 or TRBV6-3 to TRBJ1-4; possible D gene TRBD1, 5 bases. The CDR3 extends over 13 amino acids. V was shortened by 7 bases and J by 10 bases, with 16 bases between the two germline ends. CDR1 MNHEY and CDR2 SVGEGT come from the germline V gene. The CDR3 region has the DNA TGTGCCAGCACCCCTCTCCCCGGGGGAAAACTGTTTTTT. Translating gives CASTPLPGGKLFF.

The V and J genes are TRBV28 and TRBJ1-2; D is uncertain. Trimming stripped 6 bases from V and 3 bases from J, with 23 bases between. From germline, CDR1 is MDHEN and CDR2 SYDVKM. There are 17 residues in the CDR3. The CDR3, as DNA: TGTGCCAGCAGGGCTTCGCTGGTTCAGGATTCCTACTATGGCTACACCTTC. It yields the protein CASRASLVQDSYYGYTF.

The V gene is TRBV28, the J gene TRBJ2-7; 14 nucleotides align to TRBD2. V lost 5 bases, J lost 12 bases, and 9 bases stayed unmatched. Germline assignment: CDR1 MDHEN and CDR2 SYDVKM. The CDR3 sequence is 14 residues long. The CDR3 region is CASSAPGLAGVSYF. The CDR3 bases are TGTGCCAGCAGTGCGCCGGGACTAGCGGGAGTTTCGTACTTC.

The chain recombines TRBV27 with TRBJ2-3, with TRBD1 matching 7 bases. V lost 8 bases and J lost 6; bases outside the gene matches: 8. This CDR3 spans 13 amino acids. Germline V gene sequence: CDR1 MNHEY, CDR2 SMNVEV (reference sequence). CDR3 DNA sequence: TGTGCCAGCTCGACAGGGACAATGGATACGCAGTATTTT. Translating it yields CASSTGTMDTQYF.

This clone was seen once. This rearrangement joins TRBV4-3 to TRBJ1-2, with 7 bases matching TRBD1. Germline CDR1 reads LGHNA; CDR2 reads YSLEER. The junction had 11 bases not matched to a gene; V was cut back by 4 bases and J by 6 bases. This CDR3 is built from 15 residues. The CDR3 region is CASSLSGGQSHGYTF. The CDR3 nucleotides read TGCGCCAGCAGCCTGTCCGGGGGACAGTCCCATGGCTACACCTTC.

A single count supports this clone. The chain uses TRBV6-2 or TRBV6-3 and TRBJ1-5; D not certain. CDR3 length equals 14 residues. The germline V and J ends were trimmed by 2 bases and 7 bases, with 12 bases remaining between them. CDR1 is MNHEY and CDR2 is SVGEGT in the germline V gene. The CDR3 loop is CASSYPGGGQPQHF. CDR3 in DNA: TGTGCCAGCAGTTACCCCGGTGGAGGGCAGCCCCAGCATTTT.

V is TRBV29-1 and J is TRBJ1-2; 7 nucleotides line up with TRBD1. CDR1 and CDR2 from the germline V gene are SQVTM and ANQGSEA. The CDR3 consists of 19 residues. V trimming: 6 bases; J trimming: 1 base; junction bases outside the gene matches: 23. CDR3 sequence (DNA): TGCAGCGTATCCAAAGGTCAGCCTGTAGGGACAGCTTATAACTATGGCTACACCTTC. Translating gives CSVSKGQPVGTAYNYGYTF.